Following are 17 T cell receptor beta chains from one sample sequenced in a study of Graves' ophthalmopathy and Graves' hyperthyroidism. Amplified material comprised TCR beta CDR3 regions derived from RNA transcripts. HTBI primers served in a first-round RT-PCR, which a second-round multiplex PCR followed. MiXCR, applied by TCRdb to the multiplex PCR reads, yields one record per CDR3 protein. The data hold more than 1,000,000 distinct CDR3 sequences, with less than 45% observed a single time. Material for sequencing was peripheral blood or thyroid tissue (not recorded which). Receptor source: an adult man with Graves' hyperthyroidism.

This CDR3 reads CASSPSRGGENEKLFF. The CDR3 DNA reads TGTGCCAGCAGCCCCTCCCGGGGGGGGGAGAATGAAAAACTGTTTTTT. The chain carries TRBV7-6 and TRBJ1-4; possible D gene TRBD1, 5 bases. The V end lost 5 bases, the J end lost 5 bases, and 18 bases lay between the germline ends. The CDR3 has 16 residues. From germline, CDR1 is SGHVS and CDR2 FNYEAQ.

At least ten counts were recorded for this clonotype. V and J are TRBV10-2 and TRBJ2-7, with a weak D call TRBD2 (5 bases). CDR1 and CDR2 from the germline V gene are WSHSY and SAAADI. This CDR3 comprises 14 residues. V was clipped by 6 bases and J by 5 bases, with 17 bases between them. The CDR3 reads CASSERAGPHEQYF. DNA for the CDR3: TGCGCCAGCAGCGAACGGGCGGGTCCCCACGAGCAGTACTTC.

This clonotype was seen repeatedly, ten times or more. This chain connects TRBV2 to TRBJ2-5; 7 bases map to TRBD2. This CDR3 is 13 amino acids long. Unmatched junction bases numbered 8, after V lost 9 bases and J lost 4 bases. Germline values: CDR1 SNHLY, CDR2 FYNNEI. CDR3 DNA: TGTGCCAGGCGGGAGCGGCAGGGAGAGACCCAGTACTTC. The encoded protein is CARRERQGETQYF.

The rearrangement joins TRBV29-1 to TRBJ1-5; perhaps TRBD1 as D (5 bases). This CDR3 is 15 amino acids long. Germline V gene lookup returns CDR1 SQVTM and CDR2 ANQGSEA. V dropped 3 bases and J dropped 3 bases, with 15 bases sitting between them. The CDR3 loop is CSVDGGGRSNQPQHF. CDR3 in DNA: TGCAGCGTTGATGGGGGAGGACGGTCCAATCAGCCCCAGCATTTT.

The chain combines TRBV20-1 with TRBJ1-2; a weak D match, TRBD1 (5 bases). The CDR3 has 16 amino acids. CDR1 DFQATT and CDR2 SNEGSKA come from the germline V gene (reference sequence). V gave up 0 bases and J gave up 2 bases, with 16 bases separating them. Written as DNA, the CDR3 is TGCAGTGCTAGAGATGGATGGGGCAATACAAACTATGGCTACACCTTC. It encodes CSARDGWGNTNYGYTF.

The genes are TRBV11-2 and TRBJ2-3; 10 bases fit TRBD2. This CDR3 comprises 17 residues. Germline assignment: CDR1 SGHAT and CDR2 FQNNGV. After removal of 3 bases from V and 1 base from J, the junction contained 7 bases not matched to a gene. CDR3 sequence reads: CASSFRIGLAGTDTQYF. CDR3 nucleotides: TGTGCCAGCAGCTTCAGAATAGGACTAGCGGGCACAGATACGCAGTATTTT.

This clonotype came up many times. The DNA for the CDR3 is TGTGCCAATTCAGACGGATCCCAAGAGACCCAGTACTTC. Its translation: CANSDGSQETQYF. The chain recombines TRBV7-9 with TRBJ2-5; D uncertain. The CDR3 runs 13 residues. The V gene's germline CDR1 is SEHNR and CDR2 FQNEAQ (reference sequence). Between the trimmed V and J ends, which lost 10 bases and 1 base, there was a span of 13 bases.

This clonotype has just one count. This chain connects TRBV4-1 to TRBJ2-2; TRBD1 matches at 8 bases. This CDR3 has 15 residues. Germline assignment: CDR1 MGHRA and CDR2 YSYEKL. The V gene end was trimmed by 3 bases and the J gene end by 5 bases; junction bases not matched to a gene: 5. The CDR3 loop reads CASSQDRALTGELFF. For the CDR3, the DNA is TGCGCCAGCAGCCAGGACAGGGCCCTAACCGGGGAGCTGTTTTTT.

V gene TRBV12-3 or TRBV12-4 combines with J gene TRBJ1-2; perhaps TRBD1 as D (5 bases). The CDR3 loop spans 13 amino acids. V lost 2 bases and J lost 8, with 12 bases in between. As DNA, the CDR3 is TGTGCCAGCAGTTTAAGGCAGGGTTTCGGCTACACCTTC. It yields the protein CASSLRQGFGYTF.

CDR3 loop: CSVAVGTGAEEQYF. CDR3 nucleotide sequence: TGCAGCGTTGCGGTCGGGACAGGGGCAGAGGAGCAGTACTTC. This chain links TRBV29-1 with TRBJ2-7; 10 bases map to TRBD1. This CDR3 spans 14 amino acids. Trimming at V came to 4 bases and at J to 7 bases, leaving 10 bases not matched to a gene. Germline V CDR1 and CDR2: SQVTM, ANQGSEA.

This clonotype was recorded many times. The chain recombines TRBV10-2 with TRBJ2-5; tentatively, D is TRBD1 or TRBD2 (6 bases each). Trimming shortened V by 7 bases and J by 4 bases, and 16 bases separated the two germline ends. Germline V CDR1 and CDR2: WSHSY, SAAADI. The CDR3 covers 14 residues. The CDR3 DNA sequence: TGCGCCAGCATCGACGTAGGAGGGGGAGAGACCCAGTACTTC. This encodes CASIDVGGGETQYF.

This clonotype has a count of ten or more. CDR3 region: CASSLEAWGANSPLHF. The CDR3 region has the DNA TGTGCCAGCAGCTTAGAGGCGTGGGGGGCTAATTCACCCCTCCACTTT. This rearrangement joins TRBV7-2 to TRBJ1-6; TRBD1 might be the D (6 bases). The CDR3 extends over 16 amino acids. V was pared by 1 base and J by 6 bases, with 13 bases between. The germline CDR1 and CDR2 sequences are SGHTA and FQGNSA.

The DNA for the CDR3 is TGTGCCAGCATGGACAGTTGGGAAAAACTGTTTTTT. Translation: CASMDSWEKLFF. The V gene is TRBV25-1, the J gene TRBJ1-4; maybe TRBD1 (6 bases). The germline V gene has CDR1 MGHDK and CDR2 SYGVNS. CDR3 length: 12 amino acids. The germline V and J ends were trimmed by 7 bases and 8 bases, with 11 bases remaining between them.

CDR3 in DNA: TGCGCCAGCAGTCCACCGGGAGCCAGCGACGAGCAGTACTTC. It yields the protein CASSPPGASDEQYF. The J gene is TRBJ2-7, the V gene TRBV10-1, with D tentatively TRBD2 (6 bases). CDR3 length: 14 amino acids. Germline CDR1 WNHNN, CDR2 SYGVQD (reference sequence). Deletions cut 5 bases from V and 5 bases from J, with 16 bases between.

V gene TRBV7-3 combines with J gene TRBJ2-2; 7 positions agree with TRBD2. The germline gives CDR1 SGHTA, CDR2 FQGTGA. The length of the CDR3 is 15 residues. With V trimmed by 5 bases and J by 7 bases, 10 bases remained unmatched. The CDR3 DNA follows: TGTGCCAGCAGCCCTACCAGCGGGGAGCTCGGGGAGCTGTTTTTT. The encoded protein is CASSPTSGELGELFF.

On this clonotype: Relative to the germline gene, one junction end is altered; a read error may explain this. This rearrangement joins TRBV12-3 or TRBV12-4 to TRBJ2-2; D might be TRBD2 (6 bases). The CDR3 extends over 13 amino acids. CDR3 in DNA: TGTGCCATCAGTATGACTAGCACCGGGGAGCTGTTTTTT. Residues: CAISMTSTGELFF.

This clonotype was counted ten times or more. V and J are TRBV7-8 and TRBJ1-6; 7 bases align to TRBD1. CDR3 length: 13 residues. The germline V gene has CDR1 SGHVS and CDR2 FQNEAQ. Losses at the gene ends were 8 bases for V and 14 bases for J; bases not matched to a gene: 12. Written as DNA, the CDR3 is TGTGCCAGCGCGGGACAGCCCGTAAGGGCCCTCCACTTT. Protein product: CASAGQPVRALHF.